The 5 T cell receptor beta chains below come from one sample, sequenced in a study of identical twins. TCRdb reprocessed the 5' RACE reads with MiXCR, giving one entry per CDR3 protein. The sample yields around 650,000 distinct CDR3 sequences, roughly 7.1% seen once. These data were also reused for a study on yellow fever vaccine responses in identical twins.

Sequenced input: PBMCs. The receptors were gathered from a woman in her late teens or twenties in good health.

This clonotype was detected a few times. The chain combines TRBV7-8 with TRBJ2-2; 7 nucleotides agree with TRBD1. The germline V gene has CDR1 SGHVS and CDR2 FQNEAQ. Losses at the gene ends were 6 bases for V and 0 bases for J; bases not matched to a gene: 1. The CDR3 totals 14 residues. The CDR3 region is CASRQGTNTGELFF. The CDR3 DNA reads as TGTGCCAGCAGACAGGGGACGAACACCGGGGAGCTGTTTTTT.

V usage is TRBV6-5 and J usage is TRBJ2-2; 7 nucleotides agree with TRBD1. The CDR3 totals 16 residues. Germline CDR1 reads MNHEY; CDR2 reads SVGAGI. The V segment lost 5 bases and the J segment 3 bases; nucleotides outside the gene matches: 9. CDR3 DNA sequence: TGTGCCAGCAGTACCGACAGGGCGGTTGACACCGGGGAGCTGTTTTTT. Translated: CASSTDRAVDTGELFF.

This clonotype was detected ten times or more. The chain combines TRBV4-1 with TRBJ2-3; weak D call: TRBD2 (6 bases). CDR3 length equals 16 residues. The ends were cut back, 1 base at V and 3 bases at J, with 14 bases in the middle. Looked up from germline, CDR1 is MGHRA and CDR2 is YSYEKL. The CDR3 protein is CASSQVGGLGTDTQYF. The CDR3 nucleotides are TGCGCCAGCAGCCAAGTGGGAGGCCTTGGGACAGATACGCAGTATTTT.

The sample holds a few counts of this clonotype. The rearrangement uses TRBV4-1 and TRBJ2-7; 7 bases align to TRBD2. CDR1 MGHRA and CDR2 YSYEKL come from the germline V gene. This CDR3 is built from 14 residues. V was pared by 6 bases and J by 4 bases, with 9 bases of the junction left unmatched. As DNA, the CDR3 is TGCGCCAGCAGACCCGGACTAGGGTCTTACGAGCAGTACTTC. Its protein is CASRPGLGSYEQYF.

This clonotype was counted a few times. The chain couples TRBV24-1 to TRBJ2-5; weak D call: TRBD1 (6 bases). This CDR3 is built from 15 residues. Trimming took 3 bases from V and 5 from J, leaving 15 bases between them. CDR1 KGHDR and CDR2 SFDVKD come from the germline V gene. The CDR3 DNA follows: TGTGCCACCAGTGATCCACTTGGGGGCGGGGAGACCCAGTACTTC. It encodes CATSDPLGGGETQYF.